Listed here are 31 T cell receptor beta chains from one sample, sequenced in a study of blood T cell repertoires in COVID-19. Using immunoSEQ multiplex PCR, the repertoire was profiled, and TCRdb retains in-frame clones only, with some absent. The sample has roughly 430,000 clones, approximately 85% seen once; the top ten hold around 2%. Sequencing was carried out using PBMCs or T cells enriched from blood (not recorded which). These receptors originate from a woman in her 40s with acute COVID-19.

V gene TRBV19 combines with J gene TRBJ2-3; 8 bases are shared with TRBD2. CDR3 length equals 17 residues. Germline V CDR1 and CDR2: LNHDA, SQIVND (reference sequence). With 6 bases clipped from V and 0 bases from J, the junction kept 11 bases outside the gene matches. The CDR3 DNA reads as TGTGCCAGTAGCCGCCTCGGGGGGGCTTTTAGCACAGATACGCAGTATTTT. Protein product: CASSRLGGAFSTDTQYF. Using reference TRBV19 and TRBJ2-3 for the parts outside the CDR3, the full variable domain is DGGITQSPKYLFRKEGQNVTLSCEQNLNHDAMYWYRQDPGQGLRLIYYSQIVNDFQKGDIAEGYSVSREKKESFPLTVTSAQKNPTAFYLCASSRLGGAFSTDTQYFGPGTRLTVL.

The J gene is TRBJ2-3, the V gene TRBV5-8; 14 bases line up with TRBD2. Germline CDR1 and CDR2: SGHTS and YDEGEE. The CDR3 length is 18 residues. The trim removed 3 bases at V and 0 bases at J, leaving 6 bases unmatched. The CDR3 is CASSWGLAGARSTDTQYF. CDR3 sequence (DNA): TGTGCCAGCAGCTGGGGACTAGCGGGGGCGCGTAGCACAGATACGCAGTATTTT. Filled out from reference TRBV5-8 and TRBJ2-3, the complete variable domain reads EAGVTQSPTHLIKTRGQQATLRCSPISGHTSVYWYQQALGLGLQFLLWYDEGEERNRGNFPPRFSGRQFPNYSSELNVNALELEDSALYLCASSWGLAGARSTDTQYFGPGTRLTVL.

This chain connects TRBV5-4 to TRBJ1-6; TRBD1 might be the D (5 bases). Deletions cut 4 bases from V and 0 bases from J, with 14 bases between. The CDR3 is 17 residues long. Germline V lookup: CDR1 SGHNT, CDR2 YYREEE (reference sequence). CDR3 nucleotides: TGTGCCAGCAGCCCCGACAGTGTGAGCTCCTATAATTCACCCCTCCACTTT. Residues: CASSPDSVSSYNSPLHF.

The rearrangement links TRBV7-9 to TRBJ2-7; D is perhaps TRBD1 (6 bases). V lost 5 bases to trimming and J lost 2 bases, with 10 bases between them. The CDR3 contains 13 residues. Per germline, CDR1 SEHNR and CDR2 FQNEAQ (reference sequence). CDR3 loop: CASSGRGAYEQYF. The DNA for the CDR3 is TGTGCCAGCAGCGGCAGGGGAGCCTACGAGCAGTACTTC. Variable domain in full (rest from reference TRBV7-9 and TRBJ2-7): DTGVSQNPRHKITKRGQNVTFRCDPISEHNRLYWYRQTLGQGPEFLTYFQNEAQLEKSRLLSDRFSAERPKGSFSTLEIQRTEQGDSAMYLCASSGRGAYEQYFGPGTRLTVT.

Comments on this clone: The identical CDR3 is also encoded by other nucleotide sequences in the sample. The chain is built from TRBV18 and TRBJ2-7; no clear D. The V gene's germline CDR1 is KGHSH and CDR2 LQKENI. This CDR3 region has 13 residues. V shed 2 bases and J shed 0 bases, with 5 bases lying between them. CDR3 DNA: TGTGCCAGCTCACCAAGTAGCTCCTACGAGCAGTACTTC. Its translation: CASSPSSSYEQYF.

The sample holds a few counts of this clone. The genes are TRBV4-1 and TRBJ1-6; D not certain. From germline, CDR1 is MGHRA and CDR2 YSYEKL. The CDR3 spans 16 residues. V gave up 1 base and J gave up 6 bases, with 13 bases separating them. CDR3 in amino acids: CASSQVGRLSNSPLHF. DNA for the CDR3: TGCGCCAGCAGCCAAGTAGGGAGGTTGAGTAATTCACCCCTCCACTTT.

The V and J genes are TRBV27 and TRBJ1-4; weak D call: TRBD1 (5 bases). Germline CDR1 MNHEY, CDR2 SMNVEV (reference sequence). The V and J ends lost 3 bases and 7 bases respectively, with 12 bases between them. The CDR3 has 14 amino acids. The CDR3 loop is CASSLVQGGEKLFF. CDR3 sequence (DNA): TGTGCCAGCAGTTTGGTGCAGGGTGGTGAAAAACTGTTTTTT.

The V and J genes are TRBV5-1 and TRBJ1-3; 7 bases fit TRBD1. The germline V gene encodes CDR1 SGHRS and CDR2 YFSETQ. The CDR3 covers 17 residues. After removal of 0 bases from V and 0 bases from J, the junction contained 6 bases not matched to a gene. The CDR3 reads CASSLAGQARSGNTIYF. The DNA for the CDR3 is TGCGCCAGCAGCTTGGCCGGACAGGCCCGCTCTGGAAACACCATATATTTT.

This chain links TRBV7-9 with TRBJ1-3; D remains unclear. The germline V gene has CDR1 SEHNR and CDR2 FQNEAQ (reference sequence). V shed 2 bases and J shed 0 bases, with 8 bases lying between them. This CDR3 comprises 15 residues. CDR3 coding DNA: TGTGCCAGCAGCTTACGCAGCGGCTCTGGAAACACCATATATTTT. It translates to CASSLRSGSGNTIYF.

The chain combines TRBV3-1 (or the pseudogene TRBV3-2) with TRBJ2-1; no reliable D call. This CDR3 has 12 amino acids. In germline, CDR1 is LGHDT, CDR2 YNNKEL (reference sequence). V lost 5 bases and J lost 3, with 5 bases in between. The DNA of the CDR3 is TGTGCCAGCAGCTCCAACTACAATGAGCAGTTCTTC. Translation: CASSSNYNEQFF.

J is TRBJ1-1 and V is TRBV12-5, with TRBD1 as a possible D gene (6 bases). Looked up from germline, CDR1 is LGHNT and CDR2 is FRNRAP. Between the trimmed V and J ends, which lost 1 base and 6 bases, there was a span of 9 bases. The CDR3 sequence is 13 residues long. The chain's CDR3 is CASGLGEGAEAFF. The CDR3 region has the DNA TGTGCTAGTGGTTTGGGGGAGGGGGCTGAAGCTTTCTTT.

This CDR3 is CASSQEQMNTEAFF. The CDR3 DNA follows: TGCGCCAGCAGCCAAGAACAAATGAACACTGAAGCTTTCTTT. V gene TRBV4-1 combines with J gene TRBJ1-1; D not certain. Germline V gives CDR1 MGHRA, CDR2 YSYEKL. This CDR3 comprises 14 residues. The V end lost 0 bases, the J end lost 0 bases, and 5 bases lay between the germline ends.

The V gene is TRBV12-5, the J gene TRBJ2-3; 7 bases align to TRBD2. V dropped 7 bases and J dropped 4; count of bases not matched to a gene: 17. The CDR3 contains 17 residues. CDR1 is LGHNT and CDR2 is FRNRAP in the germline V gene. CDR3: CASATSGLVTEADTQYF. The CDR3 bases are TGTGCTAGTGCTACGTCCGGACTAGTAACTGAGGCAGATACGCAGTATTTT.

This chain's CDR3 is CAISESTRGHYGYTF. CDR3 DNA: TGTGCCATCAGTGAAAGTACCAGGGGGCACTATGGCTACACCTTC. The V gene is TRBV10-3, the J gene TRBJ1-2, with 8 bases fitting TRBD1. This CDR3 is 15 amino acids long. Trimming at V came to 3 bases and at J to 3 bases, leaving 6 bases not matched to a gene. The germline CDR1 and CDR2 sequences are ENHRY and SYGVKD.

This chain links TRBV5-1 with TRBJ1-3; TRBD1 aligns across 8 bases. V was pared by 4 bases and J by 3 bases, with 6 bases of the junction left unmatched. Germline values: CDR1 SGHRS, CDR2 YFSETQ. This CDR3 is 15 amino acids long. The CDR3 coding sequence is TGCGCCAGCAGCCTTACCACAGGGGGTGGAAACACCATATATTTT. It is translated as CASSLTTGGGNTIYF.

CDR3 sequence reads: CASTRRSAGIANEQFF. CDR3 nucleotide sequence: TGTGCCAGCACTAGGCGTTCGGCGGGGATTGCGAATGAGCAGTTCTTC. V gene TRBV7-9 combines with J gene TRBJ2-1; a weak D match, TRBD2 (6 bases). There are 16 residues in the CDR3. Trimming pared 7 bases from V and 7 bases from J, leaving 23 bases between. CDR1 and CDR2 from the germline V gene are SEHNR and FQNEAQ (reference sequence).

The J gene is TRBJ2-7, the V gene TRBV3-1 (or the pseudogene TRBV3-2); TRBD1 agrees at 7 bases. CDR3 length: 13 residues. Germline V CDR1 and CDR2: LGHDT, YNNKEL (reference sequence). V shed 4 bases and J 3 bases; nucleotides not matched to a gene: 3. The CDR3 is CASSRDSGYEQYF. In nucleotides, the CDR3 is TGTGCCAGCAGCCGGGACAGTGGCTACGAGCAGTACTTC.

The chain carries TRBV21-1 and TRBJ1-4; the table's D call of TRBD1 was not tested on the DNA. TRBV21-1 is described as a pseudogene. There are 16 residues in the CDR3. For the CDR3, the DNA is TGTGCCAGCAGCAGGGGACAGCCACAATTCAATGAAAAACTGTTTTTT. Translation: CASSRGQPQFNEKLFF.

The rearrangement uses TRBV18 and TRBJ2-1; D possibly corresponds to TRBD2 (6 bases). The ends were cut back, 0 bases at V and 6 bases at J, with 9 bases in the middle. Germline V gene lookup returns CDR1 KGHSH and CDR2 LQKENI. The length of the CDR3 is 14 residues. CDR3 residues: CASSPPGLTNEQFF. As DNA, the CDR3 is TGTGCCAGCTCACCACCGGGACTTACCAATGAGCAGTTCTTC.

The V call is TRBV5-4, the J call TRBJ1-4, with D possibly TRBD1 on 6 matching bases. V lost 2 bases, J lost 15 bases, and 20 bases lay in between. The CDR3 spans 14 residues. CDR1 is SGHNT, CDR2 YYREEE, per germline (reference sequence). This CDR3 is CASSFKESGQGLFF. The DNA of the CDR3 is TGTGCCAGCAGCTTCAAGGAGTCGGGCCAGGGGTTGTTTTTT. Drawing the rest from reference TRBV5-4 and TRBJ1-4, the complete variable domain is ETGVTQSPTHLIKTRGQQVTLRCSSQSGHNTVSWYQQALGQGPQFIFQYYREEENGRGNFPPRFSGLQFPNYSSELNVNALELDDSALYLCASSFKESGQGLFFGSGTQLSVL.

In its sample, this clone was seen once. This chain uses TRBV7-2 with TRBJ2-3; 12 nucleotides line up with TRBD2. The CDR3 runs 16 residues. The J segment lost 2 bases and the V segment lost 5 bases, leaving 5 bases of the junction unmatched. Germline CDR1 reads SGHTA; CDR2 reads FQGNSA. CDR3 protein: CASSLTSGGTTDTQYF. The CDR3, as DNA: TGTGCCAGCAGCCTTACTAGCGGGGGGACCACAGATACGCAGTATTTT.

V gene TRBV5-4 combines with J gene TRBJ2-7, with 14 bases fitting TRBD2. The CDR3 runs to 16 residues. Germline values: CDR1 SGHNT, CDR2 YYREEE (reference sequence). Trimming cost V 0 bases and J 3 bases; bases outside gene matches: 2. CDR3 loop: CASSLGLAGGHYEQYF. CDR3 DNA: TGTGCCAGCAGCTTGGGACTAGCGGGGGGGCACTACGAGCAGTACTTC.

The chain couples TRBV2 to TRBJ1-2; TRBD1 might be the D (6 bases). The CDR3 length is 13 residues. V shed 6 bases and J shed 1 base, with 9 bases lying between them. The germline gives CDR1 SNHLY, CDR2 FYNNEI. The CDR3 sequence: CASRDRLNYGYTF. Written as DNA, the CDR3 is TGTGCCAGCAGGGACAGACTTAACTATGGCTACACCTTC.

The chain has TRBV15 and TRBJ1-4, with 7 bases matching TRBD1. J gave up 5 bases and V 2 bases, and 5 bases lay outside the gene matches. Germline V CDR1 and CDR2: LNHNV, YYDKDF (reference sequence). CDR3 size: 15 residues. The DNA for the CDR3 is TGTGCCACCAGCAGAATCGACAGGGAAAATGAAAAACTGTTTTTT. It codes for CATSRIDRENEKLFF.

The chain carries TRBV10-1 and TRBJ2-3, with a weak D call TRBD2 (6 bases). The CDR3 is made up of 15 amino acids. The germline V and J ends were trimmed by 4 bases and 0 bases, with 11 bases remaining between them. The germline V gene has CDR1 WNHNN and CDR2 SYGVQD (reference sequence). This CDR3 is CASSAAGSSTDTQYF. The CDR3 region has the DNA TGCGCCAGCAGTGCTGCGGGGTCTAGCACAGATACGCAGTATTTT.

The rearrangement joins TRBV6-1 to TRBJ1-2; TRBD1 agrees at 7 bases. The CDR3 consists of 16 residues. Unmatched junction bases numbered 10, after V lost 1 base and J lost 5 bases. Germline V gene data show CDR1 as MNHNS and CDR2 as SASEGT. This chain's CDR3 is CASSEGRVDRNYGYTF. The CDR3 nucleotides read TGTGCCAGCAGTGAAGGACGAGTGGACAGGAATTATGGCTACACCTTC.

In DNA, the CDR3 is TGTGCCAGCAGCCAAACGGACAGGGCCTATGGCTACACCTTC. Protein: CASSQTDRAYGYTF. This sequence joins TRBV3-1 (or the pseudogene TRBV3-2) and TRBJ1-2; 8 nucleotides align to TRBD1. V lost 2 bases, J lost 4 bases, and 3 bases stayed unmatched. CDR3 size: 14 residues. CDR1 is LGHDT and CDR2 is YNNKEL in the germline V gene (reference sequence).

J is TRBJ1-1 and V is TRBV2, with a weak D call TRBD1 (5 bases). CDR1 SNHLY and CDR2 FYNNEI come from the germline V gene. Trimming removed 7 bases at V and 2 bases at J, with 11 bases between. The CDR3 totals 13 residues. In DNA form, the CDR3 reads TGTGCCAGCATGGCCGACAGTAACACTGAAGCTTTCTTT. Translated, it gives CASMADSNTEAFF.

This chain links TRBV5-8 with TRBJ1-2, with a possible D match to TRBD1 (5 bases). CDR3 length: 15 amino acids. V was shortened by 1 base and J by 4 bases, with 14 bases between the two germline ends. Germline V lookup: CDR1 SGHTS, CDR2 YDEGEE. The CDR3 reads CASSLRGAAIYGYTF. CDR3 coding DNA: TGTGCCAGCAGCTTGAGGGGCGCAGCGATCTATGGCTACACCTTC.

Worth noting for this clone: The sample has other DNA sequences that encode this CDR3 too. The rearrangement links TRBV24-1 to TRBJ1-2; no reliable D call. V lost 4 bases to trimming and J lost 2 bases, with 7 bases between them. CDR1 KGHDR and CDR2 SFDVKD come from the germline V gene. The CDR3 extends over 13 amino acids. The CDR3 spells CATSESQNYGYTF. Here the CDR3 DNA reads TGTGCCACCAGTGAGTCACAGAACTATGGCTACACCTTC.

The chain employs TRBV5-1 and TRBJ2-7; 11 nucleotides agree with TRBD2. The CDR3 loop spans 15 amino acids. J gave up 3 bases and V 1 base, and 3 bases lay outside the gene matches. Germline CDR1 is SGHRS and CDR2 is YFSETQ. CDR3 bases: TGCGCCAGCAGCTTGACTAGCGGGGGAGGCTACGAGCAGTACTTC. Encoded protein: CASSLTSGGGYEQYF. Using reference TRBV5-1 and TRBJ2-7 for the parts outside the CDR3, the full variable domain is KAGVTQTPRYLIKTRGQQVTLSCSPISGHRSVSWYQQTPGQGLQFLFEYFSETQRNKGNFPGRFSGRQFSNSRSEMNVSTLELGDSALYLCASSLTSGGGYEQYFGPGTRLTVT.